Below are 15 T cell receptor beta chains sequenced from a single sample in a study of response to subunit inactivated influenza vaccine. TCRdb re-called the RT-PCR reads through MiXCR, storing one row per CDR3 protein. Among some 160,000 distinct CDR3 sequences listed, approximately 10% were seen once. The sample in question was non-naive T cells sorted from PBMCs, obtained 45 days after vaccination. These receptors were collected from a man aged 45-65 years who received an inactivated influenza vaccine.

This clonotype was detected a few times. The CDR3 DNA follows: TGTGCCAGCAGTTTAGTCCCCAAGCTGGGTAATGAGCAGTTCTTC. It translates to CASSLVPKLGNEQFF. V usage is TRBV12-3 or TRBV12-4 and J usage is TRBJ2-1; D is unclear. The CDR3 covers 15 residues. Trimming took off 1 base at V and 7 bases at J, with 14 bases between the two ends.

In this sample, this clonotype turned up many times. The V call is TRBV7-2, the J call TRBJ2-1; 9 bases are a match to TRBD1. Germline CDR1 SGHTA, CDR2 FQGNSA. There are 17 residues in the CDR3. The ends lost 1 base at V and 6 bases at J; junction bases unmatched: 10. The CDR3 DNA is TGTGCCAGCAGCTTAGGGATTGCGGGACAGGGTGGCAATGAGCAGTTCTTC. The encoded protein is CASSLGIAGQGGNEQFF.

This clonotype has only a few counts. The rearrangement links TRBV29-1 to TRBJ2-1; D may be TRBD1 (6 bases). Trimming took off 4 bases at V and 6 bases at J, with 7 bases between the two ends. The V gene's germline CDR1 is SQVTM and CDR2 ANQGSEA. This CDR3 is 11 amino acids long. The CDR3 DNA follows: TGCAGCGTTGTCAGGGGCAATGAGCAGTTCTTC. It yields the protein CSVVRGNEQFF.

The chain recombines TRBV9 with TRBJ2-7; 11 bases map to TRBD1. CDR1 is SGDLS and CDR2 is YYNGEE in the germline V gene. Trimming took 3 bases from V and 8 from J; bases not matched to a gene: 13. The CDR3 extends over 16 amino acids. The CDR3 sequence: CASSEGQGGYPTQQYF. In DNA, the CDR3 is TGTGCCAGCAGCGAGGGACAGGGGGGATACCCCACCCAGCAGTACTTC. Combining the CDR3 with reference TRBV9 and TRBJ2-7 gives the whole variable domain DSGVTQTPKHLITATGQRVTLRCSPRSGDLSVYWYQQSLDQGLQFLIQYYNGEERAKGNILERFSAQQFPDLHSELNLSSLELGDSALYFCASSEGQGGYPTQQYFGPGTRLTVT.

With respect to this clonotype: A much larger clone lies a single base off, so this may be a read error. The chain recombines TRBV29-1 with TRBJ2-1; 9 nucleotides agree with TRBD2. Germline values: CDR1 SQVTM, CDR2 ANQGSEA. CDR3 length: 13 amino acids. CDR3 DNA sequence: TGCAGCCTTGAAGAGCTAGCGGGAACTGAGCAGTTCTTC. Its translation is CSLEELAGTEQFF.

V gene TRBV20-1 combines with J gene TRBJ2-7; a weak D match, TRBD1 (5 bases). Germline CDR1 is DFQATT and CDR2 is SNEGSKA (reference sequence). Trimming left V 6 bases short and J 3 bases short, with 15 bases between. This CDR3 spans 13 amino acids. CDR3: CSAAPRADYEQYF. The CDR3 bases are TGCAGTGCGGCCCCCAGGGCCGACTACGAGCAGTACTTC.

A remark on this clonotype: The conserved phenylalanine or tryptophan is not found at the CDR3 terminus, so this likely reflects a read error. The V call is TRBV12-3 or TRBV12-4, the J call TRBJ1-1; maybe TRBD1 (6 bases). Trimming stripped 6 bases from V and 0 bases from J, with 11 bases between. CDR3 length: 14 residues. CDR3 nucleotide sequence: TGTGCCAGCAGATACACAGGGATGAACACTGAAGCTTTCCTT. Protein product: CASRYTGMNTEAFL.

This chain uses TRBV11-2 with TRBJ2-3, with no clear D. Germline assignment: CDR1 SGHAT and CDR2 FQNNGV. Trimming removed 2 bases at V and 3 bases at J, with 9 bases between. CDR3 size: 14 residues. The CDR3 protein is CASSLRLRTDTQYF. CDR3 in DNA: TGTGCCAGCAGCTTAAGGTTACGGACAGATACGCAGTATTTT.

This clonotype has a handful of counts. The J gene is TRBJ1-3, the V gene TRBV6-2 or TRBV6-3; D uncertain. The CDR3 sequence is 15 residues long. Germline-derived CDR1 and CDR2 are MNHEY and SVGEGT. The V end lost 10 bases, the J end lost 0 bases, and 16 bases lay between the germline ends. The DNA of the CDR3 is TGTGCCACCCGGGTAGGCTCCGCCTCTGGAAACACCATATATTTT. Translating gives CATRVGSASGNTIYF.

The table lists this clonotype with a few counts. This chain joins TRBV25-1 and TRBJ2-5; D is uncertain. The V end lost 2 bases, the J end lost 4 bases, and 8 bases lay between the germline ends. This CDR3 has 13 residues. From germline, CDR1 is MGHDK and CDR2 SYGVNS. In nucleotides, the CDR3 is TGTGCCAGCAGTGAAGGGGTGAGAGAGACCCAGTACTTC. Residues: CASSEGVRETQYF.

This clonotype has a handful of counts. The chain combines TRBV2 with TRBJ2-7; D is uncertain. Per germline, CDR1 SNHLY and CDR2 FYNNEI. The CDR3 spans 12 residues. With 6 bases removed from V and 8 bases from J, the gap between germline ends came to 14 bases. The CDR3 bases are TGTGCCAGCAGGGACGAAGCCAATAAGCAGTACTTC. This sequence encodes CASRDEANKQYF.

The CDR3, as DNA: TGTGCCAGCAGTGAATATAAGATTTGGCGCAGGGGGGACGAGCAGTACTTC. Its protein is CASSEYKIWRRGDEQYF. The genes are TRBV25-1 and TRBJ2-7, with a possible D match to TRBD1 (7 bases). CDR1 MGHDK and CDR2 SYGVNS come from the germline V gene. The CDR3 is 17 residues long. V gave up 0 bases and J gave up 5 bases, with 20 bases separating them.

The sample holds many counts of this clonotype. The chain couples TRBV2 to TRBJ2-7; 8 bases align to TRBD1. V shed 1 base, J shed 2 bases, and the junction held 4 bases outside the gene matches. The germline V gene encodes CDR1 SNHLY and CDR2 FYNNEI. This CDR3 comprises 15 residues. CDR3 coding DNA: TGTGCCAGCAGTGAAGGGATGGGACAGGCCTACGAGCAGTACTTC. Its protein is CASSEGMGQAYEQYF.

This rearrangement joins TRBV5-6 to TRBJ2-7; 7 nucleotides match TRBD2. V shed 7 bases, J shed 7 bases, and the junction held 11 bases outside the gene matches. This CDR3 is 13 amino acids long. From germline, CDR1 is SGHDT and CDR2 YYEEEE. The CDR3 nucleotides are TGTGCCAGCGTTATTGGGGGGGTCGGAGAGCAGTACTTC. It specifies CASVIGGVGEQYF.

As concerns this clonotype: The CDR3 end shows no conserved phenylalanine or tryptophan, and so a read error is likely. The limits of the CDR3 on the DNA are not certain, so only TCRdb's listed CDR3 is given. The chain has TRBV7-9 and TRBJ2-1; no DNA check was done on the table's D call, TRBD2. The length of the CDR3 is 16 amino acids, counting both ends. CDR1 and CDR2 from the germline V gene are SEHNR and FQNEAQ (reference sequence). CDR3 amino acids: CASRGSGTSFHNEQVL.